This record concerns one T cell receptor beta chain sequence. Its antigen has not been determined. No much larger clonotype is one base removed from it; base qualities were not supplied. V is cut back by 3 bases and J by 2 bases, with 10 bases in the junction unmatched. CDR1 and CDR2 are read off the germline V gene as MGHRA and YSYEKL. The CDR3 runs 19 amino acids, cysteine and phenylalanine included. Here the CDR3 DNA is all that survives: 57 bases in frame from base 1. The data were taken from a study of T-cell reconstitution after alpha-beta-depleted transplantation in children (dated by TCRdb to between 2015 and 2016). About the study as a whole: T-cell immune reconstitution after TCRalphabeta/CD19-depleted allogeneic hematopoietic cell transplantation in children was quantitatively tracked in the study by means of TCR repertoire profiling.

Library preparation used PCR. The sequencing machine was an Illumina HiSeq 2500. TCR libraries were prepared with molecular barcoding, using unique molecular identifiers to normalize TCRbeta repertoire quantification. TCRdb passed the public sequencing reads through fastp at Q25 and MiXCR, retaining productive beta sequences. Rows with one shared CDR3 protein collapse into an entry with the most common genes and DNA. The sample profile shows about 690,000 distinct CDR3 sequences; about 15% of them were found once. The ten largest clones capture 1.1% of the sample. This TCR was sampled from a human donor who donated a stem cell graft to a child with acute myeloid leukemia. The rearrangement joined TRBV4-1 to TRBJ2-5; 15 central bases correspond to TRBD2. The sample was PBMCs from the stem cell graft donor, taken from the stem cell graft. The DNA reads TGCGCCAGCAGCCATCGGACTAGCGGGGGGGATTTACCACAAGAGACCCAGTACTTC. Protein translation: CASSHRTSGGDLPQETQYF.